Below, 10 T cell receptor beta chains from the same sample are listed, as sequenced in a study of prognosis after radiotherapy for stage I lung cancer. Genomic DNA was subjected to two-round multiplex PCR for amplification of TCR beta CDR3. Round-one PCR had primers specific to each TRBV and TRBJ gene. TCRdb called the multiplex PCR reads again in MiXCR, with one record for every CDR3 protein. The sample records 15,000 to 20,000 distinct CDR3 sequences, about a quarter being singletons. The sequencing here drew on PBMCs, taken before or after stereotactic body radiation therapy (not recorded which). These receptors all stem from a donor at least 50 years old with non-small cell lung cancer.

This clonotype is large by share. V gene TRBV27 combines with J gene TRBJ2-3; D is ambiguous. CDR1 is MNHEY, CDR2 SMNVEV, per germline (reference sequence). This CDR3 contains 15 residues. V was shortened by 0 bases and J by 0 bases, with 7 bases between the two germline ends. The CDR3 reads CASSLSPDSTDTQYF. In nucleotides, the CDR3 is TGTGCCAGCAGTTTATCCCCGGACAGCACAGATACGCAGTATTTT.

Details on this clonotype: This likely reflects a read error, since a far larger clone is one base away. The genes are TRBV6-4 and TRBJ2-2, with a possible D match to TRBD1 (6 bases). The CDR3 is made up of 14 amino acids. Germline CDR1 MRHNA, CDR2 SNTAGT. Between the trimmed V and J ends, which lost 6 bases and 3 bases, there was a span of 11 bases. CDR3 sequence reads: CASSWTVDTGELFF. CDR3 DNA sequence: TGTGCCAGCAGCTGGACAGTCGACACCGGGGAGCTGTTTTTT.

This clonotype was counted at least ten times. The chain couples TRBV7-2 to TRBJ2-1; TRBD1 matches at 7 bases. The CDR3 covers 15 residues. From germline, CDR1 is SGHTA and CDR2 FQGNSA. V lost 0 bases, J lost 1 base, and 0 bases stayed unmatched. CDR3 nucleotides: TGTGCCAGCAGCTTAGCCAGGGGGTCCTACAATGAGCAGTTCTTC. It yields the protein CASSLARGSYNEQFF.

There are a few counts of this clonotype. A much larger clone differs from this one at a single base, so this may be a read error. V is TRBV6-2 or TRBV6-3 and J is TRBJ1-2, with D perhaps TRBD1 (6 bases). Germline values: CDR1 MNHEY, CDR2 SVGEGT. The CDR3 is 15 amino acids. Written as DNA, the CDR3 is TGTGCCAGCAGTGCAACAGGGCCAGGCGGCTATTGCTACACCTTC. Translating it yields CASSATGPGGYCYTF.

This clonotype occurred many times. This sequence joins TRBV28 and TRBJ1-2; no firm D call. The CDR3 totals 16 residues. Between the trimmed V and J ends, which lost 5 bases and 6 bases, there was a span of 22 bases. Per the germline V gene, CDR1 is MDHEN and CDR2 is SYDVKM. The CDR3 sequence is CASSPPTQQITNGYTF. The DNA of the CDR3 is TGTGCCAGCAGTCCCCCGACCCAACAGATCACGAATGGCTACACCTTC.

This clonotype was recorded many times. The V and J genes are TRBV27 and TRBJ2-7, with 12 bases matching TRBD2. This CDR3 comprises 18 residues. With 2 bases clipped from V and 2 bases from J, the junction kept 10 bases outside the gene matches. Germline assignment: CDR1 MNHEY and CDR2 SMNVEV (reference sequence). CDR3 in amino acids: CASSLGTSGPLGAYEQYF. The DNA of the CDR3 is TGTGCCAGCAGTTTAGGGACTAGCGGGCCCCTGGGGGCCTACGAGCAGTACTTC.

At least ten counts were recorded for this clonotype. The genes are TRBV4-3 and TRBJ2-1; D ambiguous. The V gene's germline CDR1 is LGHNA and CDR2 YSLEER. The CDR3 is 14 amino acids. The germline V and J ends were trimmed by 2 bases and 6 bases, with 11 bases remaining between them. The chain's CDR3 is CASSQQGDGNEQFF. The CDR3 DNA reads TGCGCCAGCAGCCAACAAGGAGACGGCAATGAGCAGTTCTTC.

This clonotype was observed at least ten times. The DNA of the CDR3 is TGTGCCAGCATCCAAGGTTCAGTTAACTATGGCTACACCTTC. As protein: CASIQGSVNYGYTF. The chain uses TRBV12-3 or TRBV12-4 and TRBJ1-2; D is ambiguous. The CDR3 loop spans 14 amino acids. V was clipped by 7 bases and J by 1 base, with 13 bases between them.

This clonotype was counted many times. The junction and the germline gene differ at one end; a read error may be behind it. This chain links TRBV5-6 with TRBJ2-1; possibly TRBD2 for D (5 bases). Germline CDR1 reads SGHDT; CDR2 reads YYEEEE. This CDR3 is 14 amino acids long. The CDR3 protein is CASSLKRSYNEQSF. In DNA form, the CDR3 reads TGTGCCAGCAGCTTGAAGCGGAGCTACAATGAGCAGTCCTTC.

This clonotype came up many times. V gene TRBV25-1 combines with J gene TRBJ1-1; D possibly corresponds to TRBD1 (5 bases). There are 15 residues in the CDR3. Germline values: CDR1 MGHDK, CDR2 SYGVNS. The V end was cut by 1 base, the J end by 5 bases, with 14 bases between. The CDR3 DNA follows: TGTGCCAGCAGTGAATCTCTAGGGGTGGATACTGAAGCTTTCTTT. Protein: CASSESLGVDTEAFF.